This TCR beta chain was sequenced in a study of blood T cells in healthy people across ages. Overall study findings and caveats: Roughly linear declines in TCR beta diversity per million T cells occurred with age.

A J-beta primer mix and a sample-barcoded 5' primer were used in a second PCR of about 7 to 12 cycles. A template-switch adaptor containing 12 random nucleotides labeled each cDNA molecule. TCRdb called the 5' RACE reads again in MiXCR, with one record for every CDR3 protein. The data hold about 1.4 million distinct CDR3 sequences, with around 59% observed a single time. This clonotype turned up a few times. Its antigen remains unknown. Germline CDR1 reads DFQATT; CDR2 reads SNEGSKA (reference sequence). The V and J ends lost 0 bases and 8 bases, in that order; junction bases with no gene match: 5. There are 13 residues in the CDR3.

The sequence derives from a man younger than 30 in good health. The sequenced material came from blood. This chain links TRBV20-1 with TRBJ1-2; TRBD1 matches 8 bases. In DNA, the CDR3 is TGCAGTGCTAGAGATAAGGACAGGGACGGCTACACCTTC. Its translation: CSARDKDRDGYTF.